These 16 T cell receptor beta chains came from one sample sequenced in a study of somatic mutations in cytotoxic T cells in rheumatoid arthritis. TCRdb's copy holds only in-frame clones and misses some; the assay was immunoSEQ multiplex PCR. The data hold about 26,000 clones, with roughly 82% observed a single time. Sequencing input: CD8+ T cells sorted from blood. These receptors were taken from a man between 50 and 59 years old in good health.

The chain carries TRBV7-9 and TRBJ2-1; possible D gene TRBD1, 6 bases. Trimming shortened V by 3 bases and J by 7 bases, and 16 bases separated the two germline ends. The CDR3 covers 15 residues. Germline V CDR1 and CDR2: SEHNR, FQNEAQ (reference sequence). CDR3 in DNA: TGTGCCAGCAGCTTTATAGTTTGGGGGCTGAATGAGCAGTTCTTC. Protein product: CASSFIVWGLNEQFF.

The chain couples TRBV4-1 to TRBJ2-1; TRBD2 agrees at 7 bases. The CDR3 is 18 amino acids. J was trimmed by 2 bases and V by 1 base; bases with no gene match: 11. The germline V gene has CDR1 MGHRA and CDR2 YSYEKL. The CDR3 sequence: CASSQVFKASGPYNEQFF. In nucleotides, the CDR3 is TGCGCCAGCAGCCAAGTTTTCAAAGCTAGCGGCCCCTACAATGAGCAGTTCTTC.

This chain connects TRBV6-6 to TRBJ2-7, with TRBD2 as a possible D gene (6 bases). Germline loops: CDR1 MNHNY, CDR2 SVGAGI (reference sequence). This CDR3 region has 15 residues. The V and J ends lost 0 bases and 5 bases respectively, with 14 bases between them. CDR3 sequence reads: CASSYSQLAFHEQYF. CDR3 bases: TGTGCCAGCAGTTACTCACAGCTAGCGTTTCACGAGCAGTACTTC.

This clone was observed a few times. The CDR3 coding sequence is TGTGCCAGCAGCTTAGCTGGACTCCGCTCTGGAAACACCATATATTTT. This translates into CASSLAGLRSGNTIYF. V and J are TRBV7-9 and TRBJ1-3; D is unresolved. The CDR3 totals 16 residues. V lost 0 bases and J 0 bases, leaving 9 bases between the germline ends. Germline-derived CDR1 and CDR2 are SEHNR and FQNEAQ (reference sequence).

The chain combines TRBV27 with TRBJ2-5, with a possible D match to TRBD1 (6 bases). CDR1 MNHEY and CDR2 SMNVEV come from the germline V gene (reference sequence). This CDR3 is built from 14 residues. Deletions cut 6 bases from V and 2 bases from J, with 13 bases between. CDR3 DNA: TGTGCCAGCAGGACGTTAGGACAGCAAGAGACCCAGTACTTC. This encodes CASRTLGQQETQYF.

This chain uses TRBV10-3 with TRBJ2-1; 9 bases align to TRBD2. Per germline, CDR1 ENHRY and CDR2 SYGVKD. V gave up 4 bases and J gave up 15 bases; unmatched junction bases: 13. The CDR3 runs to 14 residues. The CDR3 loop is CAISGPILAGDLFF. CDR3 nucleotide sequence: TGTGCCATCAGTGGCCCGATTTTAGCGGGAGATCTGTTCTTC.

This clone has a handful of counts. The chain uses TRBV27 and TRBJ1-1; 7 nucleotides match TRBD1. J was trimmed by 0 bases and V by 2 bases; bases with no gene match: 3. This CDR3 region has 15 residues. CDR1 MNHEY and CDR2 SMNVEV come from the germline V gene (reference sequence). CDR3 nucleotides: TGTGCCAGCAGTTTAGAGGGGGCGATGAACACTGAAGCTTTCTTT. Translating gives CASSLEGAMNTEAFF.

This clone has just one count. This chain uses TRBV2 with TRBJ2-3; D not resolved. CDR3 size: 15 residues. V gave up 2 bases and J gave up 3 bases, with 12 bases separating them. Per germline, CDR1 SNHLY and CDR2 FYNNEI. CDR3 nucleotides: TGTGCCAGCAGTGAATGGTTTAGTGAGACAGATACGCAGTATTTT. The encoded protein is CASSEWFSETDTQYF. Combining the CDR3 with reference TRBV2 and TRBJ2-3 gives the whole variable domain EPEVTQTPSHQVTQMGQEVILRCVPISNHLYFYWYRQILGQKVEFLVSFYNNEISEKSEIFDDQFSVERPDGSNFTLKIRSTKLEDSAMYFCASSEWFSETDTQYFGPGTRLTVL.

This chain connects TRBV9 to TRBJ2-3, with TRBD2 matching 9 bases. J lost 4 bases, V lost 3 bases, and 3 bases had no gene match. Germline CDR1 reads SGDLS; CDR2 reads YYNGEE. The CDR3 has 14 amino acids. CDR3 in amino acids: CASSAGTSPDTQYF. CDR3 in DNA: TGTGCCAGCAGCGCCGGGACTAGCCCAGATACGCAGTATTTT. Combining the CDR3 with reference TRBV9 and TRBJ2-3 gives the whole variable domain DSGVTQTPKHLITATGQRVTLRCSPRSGDLSVYWYQQSLDQGLQFLIQYYNGEERAKGNILERFSAQQFPDLHSELNLSSLELGDSALYFCASSAGTSPDTQYFGPGTRLTVL.

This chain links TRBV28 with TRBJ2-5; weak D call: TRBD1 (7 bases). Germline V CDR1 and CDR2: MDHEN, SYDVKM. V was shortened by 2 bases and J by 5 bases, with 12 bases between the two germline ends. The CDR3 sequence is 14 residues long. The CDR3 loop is CASSLQGGRETQYF. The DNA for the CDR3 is TGTGCCAGCAGTTTACAGGGGGGCCGGGAGACCCAGTACTTC.

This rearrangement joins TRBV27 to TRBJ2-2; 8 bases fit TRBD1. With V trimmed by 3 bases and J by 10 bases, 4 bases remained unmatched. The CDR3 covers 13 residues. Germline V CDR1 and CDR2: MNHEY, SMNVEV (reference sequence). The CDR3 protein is CASSFGQGSELFF. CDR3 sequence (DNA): TGTGCCAGCAGTTTTGGACAGGGTTCGGAGCTGTTTTTT.

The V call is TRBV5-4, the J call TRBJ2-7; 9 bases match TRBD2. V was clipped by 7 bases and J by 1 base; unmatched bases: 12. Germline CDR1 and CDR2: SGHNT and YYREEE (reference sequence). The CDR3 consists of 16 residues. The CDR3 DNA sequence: TGTGCCAGCTCATACGGAGCGGGAGGAGGGTCCTACGAGCAGTACTTC. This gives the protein CASSYGAGGGSYEQYF.

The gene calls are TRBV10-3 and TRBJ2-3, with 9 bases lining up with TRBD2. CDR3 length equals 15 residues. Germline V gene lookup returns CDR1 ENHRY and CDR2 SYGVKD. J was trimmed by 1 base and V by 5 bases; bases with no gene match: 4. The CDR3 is CAISQTSGGTDTQYF. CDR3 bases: TGTGCCATCAGTCAGACTAGCGGAGGCACAGATACGCAGTATTTT.

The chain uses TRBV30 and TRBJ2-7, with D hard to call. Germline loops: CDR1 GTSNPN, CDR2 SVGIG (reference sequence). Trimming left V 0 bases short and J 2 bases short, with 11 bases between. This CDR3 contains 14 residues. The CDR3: CAWSVTSGAYEQYF. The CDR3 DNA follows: TGTGCCTGGAGTGTTACATCTGGGGCCTACGAGCAGTACTTC.

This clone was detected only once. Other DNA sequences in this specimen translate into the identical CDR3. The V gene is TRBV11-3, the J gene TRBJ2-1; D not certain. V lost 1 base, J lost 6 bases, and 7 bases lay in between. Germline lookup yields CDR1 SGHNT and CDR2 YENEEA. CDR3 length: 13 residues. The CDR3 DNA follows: TGTGCCAGCAGCTTAGCAGTTGGCAATGAGCAGTTCTTC. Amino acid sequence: CASSLAVGNEQFF.

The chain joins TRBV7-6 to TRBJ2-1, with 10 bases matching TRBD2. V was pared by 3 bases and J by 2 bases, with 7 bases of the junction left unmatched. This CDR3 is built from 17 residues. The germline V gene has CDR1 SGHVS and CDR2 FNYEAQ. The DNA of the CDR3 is TGTGCCAGCAGCTTCCGGACTAGCGGTGTTACCTACAATGAGCAGTTCTTC. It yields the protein CASSFRTSGVTYNEQFF.